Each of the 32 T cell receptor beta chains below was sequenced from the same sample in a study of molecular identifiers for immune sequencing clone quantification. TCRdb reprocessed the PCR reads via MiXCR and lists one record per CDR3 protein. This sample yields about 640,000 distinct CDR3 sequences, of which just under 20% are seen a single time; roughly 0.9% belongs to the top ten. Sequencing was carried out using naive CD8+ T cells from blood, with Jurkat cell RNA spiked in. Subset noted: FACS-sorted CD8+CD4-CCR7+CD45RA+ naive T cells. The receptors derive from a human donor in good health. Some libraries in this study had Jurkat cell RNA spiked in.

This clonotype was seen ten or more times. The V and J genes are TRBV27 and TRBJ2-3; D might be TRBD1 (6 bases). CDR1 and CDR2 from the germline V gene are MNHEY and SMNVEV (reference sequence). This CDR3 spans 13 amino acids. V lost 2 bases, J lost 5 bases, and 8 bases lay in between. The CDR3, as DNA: TGTGCCAGCAGTTTACAGGGGTTAGATACGCAGTATTTT. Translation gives CASSLQGLDTQYF.

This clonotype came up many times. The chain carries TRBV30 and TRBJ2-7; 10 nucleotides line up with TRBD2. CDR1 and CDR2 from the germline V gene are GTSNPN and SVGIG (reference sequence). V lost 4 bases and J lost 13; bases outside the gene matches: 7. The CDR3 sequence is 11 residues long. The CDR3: CAWTSSGRGYF. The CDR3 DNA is TGTGCCTGGACCTCTAGCGGGAGAGGCTACTTC. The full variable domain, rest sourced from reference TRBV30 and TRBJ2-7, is SQTIHQWPATLVQPVGSPLSLECTVEGTSNPNLYWYRQAAGRGLQLLFYSVGIGQISSEVPQNLSASRPQDRQFILSSKKLLLSDSGFYLCAWTSSGRGYFGPGTRLTVT.

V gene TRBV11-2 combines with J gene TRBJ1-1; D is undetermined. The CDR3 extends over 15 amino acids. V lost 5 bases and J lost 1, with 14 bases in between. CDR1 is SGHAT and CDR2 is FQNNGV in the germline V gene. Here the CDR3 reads CASSTRKEGNTEAFF. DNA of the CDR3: TGTGCCAGCAGCACACGAAAAGAGGGGAACACTGAAGCTTTCTTT.

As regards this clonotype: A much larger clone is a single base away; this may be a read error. The CDR3 DNA reads TGTGCCAGCAGCCCGCACAACCAAGAGACCCAGTACTTC. Protein sequence: CASSPHNQETQYF. This chain links TRBV5-3 with TRBJ2-5; D unresolved. TRBV5-3 has ORF status, its function being uncertain. V was clipped by 8 bases and J by 0 bases, with 11 bases between them. The CDR3 runs 13 residues.

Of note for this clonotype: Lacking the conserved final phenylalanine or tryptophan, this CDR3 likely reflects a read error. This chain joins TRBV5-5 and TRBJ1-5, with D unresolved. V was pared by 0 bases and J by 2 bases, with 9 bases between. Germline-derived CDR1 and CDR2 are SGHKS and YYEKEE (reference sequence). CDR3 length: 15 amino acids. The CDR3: CASSLVGMGNQPQHL. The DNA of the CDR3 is TGTGCCAGCAGCTTGGTAGGGATGGGCAATCAGCCCCAGCATCTT.

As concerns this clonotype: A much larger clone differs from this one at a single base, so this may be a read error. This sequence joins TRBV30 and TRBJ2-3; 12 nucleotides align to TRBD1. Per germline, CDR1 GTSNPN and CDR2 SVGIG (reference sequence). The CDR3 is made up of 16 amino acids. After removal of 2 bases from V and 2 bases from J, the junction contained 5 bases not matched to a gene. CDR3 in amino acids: CAWSTGTGGPTDTQYF. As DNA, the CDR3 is TGTGCCTGGAGTACGGGGACAGGGGGCCCCACAGATACGCAGTATTTT.

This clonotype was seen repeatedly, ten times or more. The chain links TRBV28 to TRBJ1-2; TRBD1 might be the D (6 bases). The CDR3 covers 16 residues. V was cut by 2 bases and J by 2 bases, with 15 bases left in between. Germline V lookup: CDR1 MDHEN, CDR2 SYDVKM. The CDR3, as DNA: TGTGCCAGCAGTTTAGTGGGGCCTGGGACAAACTATGGCTACACCTTC. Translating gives CASSLVGPGTNYGYTF.

Here the CDR3 reads CASRTTLGLLEIPFF. CDR3 coding DNA: TGCGCCAGCAGGACGACCTTAGGGCTCCTGGAGATTCCGTTCTTC. The V and J genes are TRBV5-1 and TRBJ2-1; D is ambiguous. The CDR3 covers 15 residues. Germline values: CDR1 SGHRS, CDR2 YFSETQ. V dropped 5 bases and J dropped 15 bases, with 27 bases sitting between them. The full variable domain, completed using reference TRBV5-1 and TRBJ2-1, is KAGVTQTPRYLIKTRGQQVTLSCSPISGHRSVSWYQQTPGQGLQFLFEYFSETQRNKGNFPGRFSGRQFSNSRSEMNVSTLELGDSALYLCASRTTLGLLEIPFFGPGTRLTVL.

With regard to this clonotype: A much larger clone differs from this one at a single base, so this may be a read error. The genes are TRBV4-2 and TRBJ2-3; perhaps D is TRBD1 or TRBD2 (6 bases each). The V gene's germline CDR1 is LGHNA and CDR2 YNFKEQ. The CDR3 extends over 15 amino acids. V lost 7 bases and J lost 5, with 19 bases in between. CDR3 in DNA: TGTGCCAGCAACCAGGGGACTCAAACAGGAGATACGCAGTATTTT. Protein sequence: CASNQGTQTGDTQYF.

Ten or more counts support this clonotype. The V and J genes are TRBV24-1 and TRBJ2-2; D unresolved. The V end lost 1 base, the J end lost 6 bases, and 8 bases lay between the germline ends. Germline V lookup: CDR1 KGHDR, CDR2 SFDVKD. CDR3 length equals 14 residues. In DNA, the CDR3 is TGTGCCACCAGTGATTTTGCGGCAGCCGGGGAGCTGTTTTTT. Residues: CATSDFAAAGELFF.

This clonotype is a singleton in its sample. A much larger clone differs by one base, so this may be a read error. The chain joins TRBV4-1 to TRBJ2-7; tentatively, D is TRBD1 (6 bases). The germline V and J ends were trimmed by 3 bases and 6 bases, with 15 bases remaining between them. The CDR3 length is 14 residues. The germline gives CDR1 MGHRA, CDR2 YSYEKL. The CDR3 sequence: CASSQTGTWVEQYF. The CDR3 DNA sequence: TGCGCCAGCAGCCAGACCGGGACATGGGTCGAGCAGTACTTC.

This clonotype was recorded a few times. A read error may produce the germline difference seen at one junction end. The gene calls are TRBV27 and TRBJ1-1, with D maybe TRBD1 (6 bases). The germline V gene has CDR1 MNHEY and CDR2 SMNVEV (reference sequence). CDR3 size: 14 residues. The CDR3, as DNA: TGTACCAGCAGTTTACAGGGATACAACACTGAAGCTTTCTTT. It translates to CTSSLQGYNTEAFF.

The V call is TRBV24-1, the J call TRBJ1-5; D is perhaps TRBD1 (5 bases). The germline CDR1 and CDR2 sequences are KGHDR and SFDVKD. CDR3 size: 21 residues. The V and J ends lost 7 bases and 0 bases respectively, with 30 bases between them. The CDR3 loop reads CATRRSAGQGYPAYSNQPQHF. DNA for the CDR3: TGTGCCACCAGACGGTCCGCCGGACAAGGCTACCCCGCATATAGCAATCAGCCCCAGCATTTT.

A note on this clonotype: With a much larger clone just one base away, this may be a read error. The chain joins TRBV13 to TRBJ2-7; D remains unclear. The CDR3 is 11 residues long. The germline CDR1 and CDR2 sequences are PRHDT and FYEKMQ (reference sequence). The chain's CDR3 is CASSLEYGQYF. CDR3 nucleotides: TGTGCCAGCAGCTTAGAGTACGGGCAGTACTTC.

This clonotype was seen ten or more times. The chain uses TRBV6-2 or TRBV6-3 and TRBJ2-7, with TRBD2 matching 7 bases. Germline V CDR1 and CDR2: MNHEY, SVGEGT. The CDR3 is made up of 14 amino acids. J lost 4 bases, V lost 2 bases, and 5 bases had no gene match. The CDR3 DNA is TGTGCCAGCAGTTACCCGGGGGGAGTGTACGAGCAGTACTTC. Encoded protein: CASSYPGGVYEQYF.

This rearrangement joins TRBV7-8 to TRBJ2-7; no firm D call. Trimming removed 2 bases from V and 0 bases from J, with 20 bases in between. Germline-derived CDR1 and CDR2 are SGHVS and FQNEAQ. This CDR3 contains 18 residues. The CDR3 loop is CASSLPSATPYSSYEQYF. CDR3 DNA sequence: TGTGCCAGCAGCTTACCGTCGGCCACGCCTTATAGCTCCTACGAGCAGTACTTC.

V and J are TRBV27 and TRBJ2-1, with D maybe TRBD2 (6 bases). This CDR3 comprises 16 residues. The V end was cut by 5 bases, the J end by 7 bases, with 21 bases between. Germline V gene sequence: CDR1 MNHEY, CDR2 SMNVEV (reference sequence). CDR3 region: CASSRLGVAGRNEQFF. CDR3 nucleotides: TGTGCCAGCAGTCGCCTGGGGGTTGCAGGGAGGAATGAGCAGTTCTTC.

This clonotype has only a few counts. CDR3 in DNA: TGTGCCAGCAGCGTACGGGACACCAGGCGGACCGGGGAGCTGTTTTTT. Its translation is CASSVRDTRRTGELFF. This chain joins TRBV9 and TRBJ2-2; D possibly corresponds to TRBD1 (6 bases). The V gene's germline CDR1 is SGDLS and CDR2 YYNGEE. The CDR3 extends over 16 amino acids. Trimming took 1 base from V and 5 from J, leaving 15 bases between them.

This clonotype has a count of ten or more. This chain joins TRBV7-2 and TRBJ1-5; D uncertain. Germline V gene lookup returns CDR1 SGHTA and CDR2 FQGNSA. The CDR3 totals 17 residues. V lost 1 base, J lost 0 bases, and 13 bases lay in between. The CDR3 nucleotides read TGTGCCAGCAGCTTAGAACGGGCTACCTATAGCAATCAGCCCCAGCATTTT. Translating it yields CASSLERATYSNQPQHF.

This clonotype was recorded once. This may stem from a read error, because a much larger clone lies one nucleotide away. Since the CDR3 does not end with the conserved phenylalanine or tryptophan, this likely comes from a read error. CDR3 sequence reads: CASSQEVGGAYTDTQYL. CDR3 nucleotide sequence: TGCGCCAGCAGCCAAGAGGTCGGGGGGGCCTACACAGATACGCAGTATCTT. This sequence joins TRBV4-1 and TRBJ2-3, with 8 bases that match TRBD2. Trimming at V came to 0 bases and at J to 2 bases, leaving 7 bases not matched to a gene. Germline CDR1 and CDR2: MGHRA and YSYEKL. The CDR3 has 17 amino acids.

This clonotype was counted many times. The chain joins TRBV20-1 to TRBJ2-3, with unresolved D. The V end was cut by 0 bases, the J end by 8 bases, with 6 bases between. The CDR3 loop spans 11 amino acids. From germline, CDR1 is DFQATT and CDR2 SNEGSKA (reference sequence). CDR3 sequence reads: CSAREIGTQYF. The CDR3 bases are TGCAGTGCTAGAGAAATTGGTACGCAGTATTTT.

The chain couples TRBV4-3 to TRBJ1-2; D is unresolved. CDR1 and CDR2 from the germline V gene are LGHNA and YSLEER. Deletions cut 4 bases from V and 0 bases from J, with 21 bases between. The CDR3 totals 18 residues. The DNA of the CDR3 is TGCGCCAGCAGCCCCTCGTGGTCAGAACCAAGAGCTAACTATGGCTACACCTTC. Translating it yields CASSPSWSEPRANYGYTF.

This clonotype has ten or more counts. DNA for the CDR3: TGTGCCAGCAGTTTACTCCCGGGGGCGGCCCAAGAGACCCAGTACTTC. Its protein product is CASSLLPGAAQETQYF. The chain uses TRBV27 and TRBJ2-5; D possibly matches TRBD1 or TRBD2 (6 bases each). This CDR3 has 16 amino acids. CDR1 is MNHEY, CDR2 SMNVEV, per germline (reference sequence). Between the trimmed V and J ends, which lost 2 bases and 1 base, there was a span of 14 bases.

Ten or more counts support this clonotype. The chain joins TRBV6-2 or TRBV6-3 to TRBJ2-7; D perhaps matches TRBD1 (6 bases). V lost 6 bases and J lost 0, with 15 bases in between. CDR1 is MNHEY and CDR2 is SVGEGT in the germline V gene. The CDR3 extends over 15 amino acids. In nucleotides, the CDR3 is TGTGCCAGCAGCTCCGAGGGGGTAACCTCCTACGAGCAGTACTTC. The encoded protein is CASSSEGVTSYEQYF.

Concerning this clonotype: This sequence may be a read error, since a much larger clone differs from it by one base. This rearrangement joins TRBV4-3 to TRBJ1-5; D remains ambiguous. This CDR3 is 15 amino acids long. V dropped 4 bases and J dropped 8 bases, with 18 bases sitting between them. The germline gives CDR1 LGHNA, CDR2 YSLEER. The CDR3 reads CASSRSTTAGEPQHF. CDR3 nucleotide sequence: TGCGCCAGCAGCCGCAGTACGACGGCGGGTGAGCCCCAGCATTTT.

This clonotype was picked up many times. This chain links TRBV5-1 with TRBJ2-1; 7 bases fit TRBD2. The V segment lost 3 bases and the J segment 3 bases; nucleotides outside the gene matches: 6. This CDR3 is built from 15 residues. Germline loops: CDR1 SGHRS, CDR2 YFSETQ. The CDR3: CASSYLAAFYNEQFF. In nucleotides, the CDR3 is TGCGCCAGCAGCTACCTAGCGGCCTTCTACAATGAGCAGTTCTTC. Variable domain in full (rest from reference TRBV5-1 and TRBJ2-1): KAGVTQTPRYLIKTRGQQVTLSCSPISGHRSVSWYQQTPGQGLQFLFEYFSETQRNKGNFPGRFSGRQFSNSRSEMNVSTLELGDSALYLCASSYLAAFYNEQFFGPGTRLTVL.

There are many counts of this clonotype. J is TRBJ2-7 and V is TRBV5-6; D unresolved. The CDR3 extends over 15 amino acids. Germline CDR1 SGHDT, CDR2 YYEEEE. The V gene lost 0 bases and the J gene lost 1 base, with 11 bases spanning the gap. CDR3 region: CASSLVQDASYEQYF. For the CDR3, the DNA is TGTGCCAGCAGCTTGGTTCAGGACGCTTCCTACGAGCAGTACTTC.

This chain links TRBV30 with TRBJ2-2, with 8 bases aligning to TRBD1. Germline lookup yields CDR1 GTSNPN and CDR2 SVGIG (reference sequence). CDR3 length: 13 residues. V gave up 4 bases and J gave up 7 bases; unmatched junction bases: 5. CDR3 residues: CAWNRGAVGELFF. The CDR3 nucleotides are TGTGCCTGGAACAGGGGGGCCGTCGGGGAGCTGTTTTTT. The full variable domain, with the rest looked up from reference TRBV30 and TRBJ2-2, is SQTIHQWPATLVQPVGSPLSLECTVEGTSNPNLYWYRQAAGRGLQLLFYSVGIGQISSEVPQNLSASRPQDRQFILSSKKLLLSDSGFYLCAWNRGAVGELFFGEGSRLTVL.

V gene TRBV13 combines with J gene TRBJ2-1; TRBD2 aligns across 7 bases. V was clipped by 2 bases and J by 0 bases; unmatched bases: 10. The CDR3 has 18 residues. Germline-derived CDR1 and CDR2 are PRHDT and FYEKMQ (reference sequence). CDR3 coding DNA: TGTGCCAGCAGCTTATTCATGGCTAGCGGAGACTCCTACAATGAGCAGTTCTTC. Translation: CASSLFMASGDSYNEQFF.

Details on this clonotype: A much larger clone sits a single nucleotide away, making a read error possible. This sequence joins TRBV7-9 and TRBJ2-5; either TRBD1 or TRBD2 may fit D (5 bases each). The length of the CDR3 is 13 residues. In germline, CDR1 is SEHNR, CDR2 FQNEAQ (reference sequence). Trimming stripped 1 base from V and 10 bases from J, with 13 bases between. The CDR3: CASSLGDQAIQYF. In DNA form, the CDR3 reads TGTGCCAGCAGCTTAGGGGACCAGGCGATCCAGTACTTC.

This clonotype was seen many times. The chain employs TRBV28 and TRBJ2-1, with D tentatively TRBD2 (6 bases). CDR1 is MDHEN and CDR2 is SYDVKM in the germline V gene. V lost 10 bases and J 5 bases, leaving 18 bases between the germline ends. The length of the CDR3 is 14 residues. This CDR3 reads CATRPGTLNNEQFF. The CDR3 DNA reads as TGTGCCACAAGACCCGGGACTCTCAACAATGAGCAGTTCTTC.

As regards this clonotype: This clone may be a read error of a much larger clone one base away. This chain's CDR3 is CAISPPVAGVPGELFF. The CDR3 nucleotides read TGTGCCATCAGCCCCCCAGTAGCGGGAGTCCCCGGGGAGCTGTTTTTT. The V gene is TRBV9, the J gene TRBJ2-2; 9 positions match TRBD2. The CDR3 is 16 amino acids. CDR1 SGDLS and CDR2 YYNGEE come from the germline V gene. Supplemented by reference TRBV9 and TRBJ2-2, the full variable domain reads DSGVTQTPKHLITATGQRVTLRCSPRSGDLSVYWYQQSLDQGLQFLIQYYNGEERAKGNILERFSAQQFPDLHSELNLSSLELGDSALYFCAISPPVAGVPGELFFGEGSRLTVL.